The TCR beta chain under discussion was sequenced for a study of CXCR3-negative and CXCR3-positive naive CD8 T cells. Carrying UMI labels, the TRB cDNA libraries were prepared through 5' RACE. Reprocessing the 5' RACE reads, TCRdb reports a single entry for every CDR3 protein and omits DNA. The table for this sample gives roughly 99,000 distinct CDR3 sequences. With regard to this clonotype: Its antigen is undetermined.

General study findings and limits: Naive cells with CXCR3 showed TRB CDR3s that were more hydrophobic than those in CXCR3-negative naive cells.

Researchers reported sorting every CD8+ T cell subset in triplicate, 300,000 or so cells per sort. A CD45RO-CCR7+CD27+CD95- phenotype identified naive CD8+ T cells. CDR1 is LNHNV and CDR2 is YYDKDF in the germline V gene (reference sequence). The CDR3 is 14 amino acids. The source material was naive CXCR3+ CD8+ T cells from blood. Regarding subset: CD45RO-CCR7+CD27+CD95- naive CD8+ T cells expressing CXCR3 (TNR3+). The chain joins TRBV15 to TRBJ2-7; the D call of TRBD1 rests on TCRdb alone, since no DNA is present to check it. This sequence was found in a human donor in good health. Some clones in this sample may be carry-over from other donors' samples. The chain's CDR3 is CATSRVPGGNEQYF.